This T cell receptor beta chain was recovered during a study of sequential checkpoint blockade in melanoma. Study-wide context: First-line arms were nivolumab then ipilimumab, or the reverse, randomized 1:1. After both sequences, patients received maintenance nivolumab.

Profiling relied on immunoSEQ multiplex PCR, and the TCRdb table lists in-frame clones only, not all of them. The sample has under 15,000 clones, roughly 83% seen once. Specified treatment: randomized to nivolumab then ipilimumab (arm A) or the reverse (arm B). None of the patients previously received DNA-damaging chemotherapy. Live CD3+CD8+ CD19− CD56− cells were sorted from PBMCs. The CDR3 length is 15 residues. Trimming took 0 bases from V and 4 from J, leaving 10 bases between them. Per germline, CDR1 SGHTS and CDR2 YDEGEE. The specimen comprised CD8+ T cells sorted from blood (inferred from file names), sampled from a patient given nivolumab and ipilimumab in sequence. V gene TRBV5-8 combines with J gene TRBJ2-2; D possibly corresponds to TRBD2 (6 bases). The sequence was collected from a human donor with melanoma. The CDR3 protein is CASSLAAGSTGELFF. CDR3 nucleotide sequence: TGTGCCAGCAGCTTGGCTGCGGGGAGCACCGGGGAGCTGTTTTTT.